This T cell receptor (beta chain) was sequenced during a study of blood T cell repertoires in COVID-19. Study at large: There were acute and convalescent COVID-19 samples, and they came from the United States, Italy and Spain.

Trimming took 8 bases from V and 8 from J; bases not matched to a gene: 6. CDR1 and CDR2 from the germline V gene are MNHEY and SVGAGI. CDR3 length equals 13 residues. This clone was seen a few times. Here immunoSEQ multiplex PCR was the method, and the copy in TCRdb shows in-frame clones only, minus some. The sample holds some 270,000 clones, 75% to 90% seen once. Sample: PBMCs or T cells enriched from blood (not recorded which). The chain recombines TRBV6-5 with TRBJ1-6; 7 bases agree with TRBD1. The clonotype was recovered from a woman between 35 and 50 years old who had been exposed to COVID-19. This CDR3 is CASGIQGDSPLHF. The CDR3 DNA reads as TGTGCCAGCGGAATCCAGGGGGATTCACCCCTCCACTTT.